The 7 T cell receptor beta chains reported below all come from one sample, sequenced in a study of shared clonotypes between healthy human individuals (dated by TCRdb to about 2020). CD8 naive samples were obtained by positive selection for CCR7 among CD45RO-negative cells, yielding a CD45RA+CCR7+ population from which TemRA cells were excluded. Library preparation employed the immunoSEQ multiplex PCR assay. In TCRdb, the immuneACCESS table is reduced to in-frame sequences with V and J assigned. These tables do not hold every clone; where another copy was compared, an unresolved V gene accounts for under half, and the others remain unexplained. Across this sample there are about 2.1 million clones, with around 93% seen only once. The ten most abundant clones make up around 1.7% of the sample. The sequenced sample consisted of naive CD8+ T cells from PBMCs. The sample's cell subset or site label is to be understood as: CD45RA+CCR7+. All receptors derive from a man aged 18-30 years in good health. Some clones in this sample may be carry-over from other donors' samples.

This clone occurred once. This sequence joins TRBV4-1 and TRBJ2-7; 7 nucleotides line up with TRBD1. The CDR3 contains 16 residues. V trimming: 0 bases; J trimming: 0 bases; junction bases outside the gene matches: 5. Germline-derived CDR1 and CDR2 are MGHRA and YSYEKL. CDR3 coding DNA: TGCGCCAGCAGCCAAGAATGGACAGGAAACTCCTACGAGCAGTACTTC. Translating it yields CASSQEWTGNSYEQYF.

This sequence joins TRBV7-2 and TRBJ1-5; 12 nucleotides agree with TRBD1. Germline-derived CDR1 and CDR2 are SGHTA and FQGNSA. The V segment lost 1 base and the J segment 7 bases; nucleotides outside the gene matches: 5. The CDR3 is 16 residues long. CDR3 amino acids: CASSLEGQGAGQPQHF. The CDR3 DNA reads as TGTGCCAGCAGCTTAGAGGGACAGGGGGCAGGGCAGCCCCAGCATTTT.

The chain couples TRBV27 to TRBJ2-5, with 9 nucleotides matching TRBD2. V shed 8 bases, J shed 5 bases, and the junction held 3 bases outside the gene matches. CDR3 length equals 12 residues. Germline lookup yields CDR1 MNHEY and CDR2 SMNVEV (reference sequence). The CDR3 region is CASRGGEETQYF. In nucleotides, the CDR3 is TGTGCCAGCCGCGGGGGGGAGGAGACCCAGTACTTC.

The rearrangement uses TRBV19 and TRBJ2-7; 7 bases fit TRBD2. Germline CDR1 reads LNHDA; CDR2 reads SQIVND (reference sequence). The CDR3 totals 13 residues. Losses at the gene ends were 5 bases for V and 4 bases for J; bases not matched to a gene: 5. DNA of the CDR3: TGTGCCAGTAGTCTGGGACTAAGATACGAGCAGTACTTC. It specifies CASSLGLRYEQYF. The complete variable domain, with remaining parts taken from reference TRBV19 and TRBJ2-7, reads DGGITQSPKYLFRKEGQNVTLSCEQNLNHDAMYWYRQDPGQGLRLIYYSQIVNDFQKGDIAEGYSVSREKKESFPLTVTSAQKNPTAFYLCASSLGLRYEQYFGPGTRLTVT.

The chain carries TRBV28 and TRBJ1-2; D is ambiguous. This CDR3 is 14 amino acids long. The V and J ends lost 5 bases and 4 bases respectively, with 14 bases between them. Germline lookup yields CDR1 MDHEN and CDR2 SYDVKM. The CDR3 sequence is CASSLSVQIYGYTF. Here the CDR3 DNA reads TGTGCCAGCAGTCTGAGCGTCCAGATCTATGGCTACACCTTC.

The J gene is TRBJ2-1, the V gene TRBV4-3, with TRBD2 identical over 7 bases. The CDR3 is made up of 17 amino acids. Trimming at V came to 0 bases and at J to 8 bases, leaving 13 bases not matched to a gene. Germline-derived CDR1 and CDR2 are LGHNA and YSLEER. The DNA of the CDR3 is TGCGCCAGCAGCCAAGATACGGAGCGGGGCTTGGGCTATGAGCAGTTCTTC. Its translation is CASSQDTERGLGYEQFF.

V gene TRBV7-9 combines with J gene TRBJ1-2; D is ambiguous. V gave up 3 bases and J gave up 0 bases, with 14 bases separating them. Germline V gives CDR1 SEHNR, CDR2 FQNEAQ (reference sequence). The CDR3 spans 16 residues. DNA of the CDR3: TGTGCCAGCAGCTTGGGAGAGACGGCTTCTAACTATGGCTACACCTTC. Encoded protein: CASSLGETASNYGYTF.